These 15 T cell receptor beta chains were sequenced from one sample in a study of T-cell reconstitution after alpha-beta-depleted transplantation in children. Unique molecular identifiers were incorporated when the TCRbeta library was constructed. TCRdb reprocessed the PCR reads with MiXCR, giving one entry per CDR3 protein. The sample includes 500,000 or so distinct CDR3 sequences, about an eighth of them seen just once. The specimen was PBMCs, mostly from graft donor cells, collected 180 days after TCRalphabeta/CD19-depleted stem cell transplant. The source is a female patient aged 2-10 years who had a stem cell transplant for aplastic anemia, so the T cells may come from the graft donor.

This clonotype was counted at least ten times. The V and J genes are TRBV7-7 and TRBJ2-3, with D possibly being TRBD1 (7 bases). This CDR3 is built from 13 residues. From germline, CDR1 is SSHAT and CDR2 FNYEAQ (reference sequence). V gave up 1 base and J gave up 9 bases, with 11 bases separating them. CDR3 coding DNA: TGTGCCAGCAGCTTAGGGGAGGACAGGACGCAGTATTTT. Its protein is CASSLGEDRTQYF.

In its sample, this clonotype was seen a few times. CDR3 in amino acids: CASSSGPAGVWLEQFF. The DNA for the CDR3 is TGTGCCAGCAGCTCCGGCCCAGCGGGAGTCTGGCTTGAGCAGTTCTTC. The chain recombines TRBV13 with TRBJ2-1; the match to TRBD2 covers 8 bases. CDR3 length: 16 amino acids. The germline CDR1 and CDR2 sequences are PRHDT and FYEKMQ (reference sequence). V shed 4 bases, J shed 9 bases, and the junction held 14 bases outside the gene matches.

In this sample, this clonotype turned up a few times. This sequence joins TRBV5-1 and TRBJ2-2, with TRBD1 identical over 7 bases. There are 18 residues in the CDR3. V lost 0 bases, J lost 0 bases, and 8 bases stayed unmatched. Looked up from germline, CDR1 is SGHRS and CDR2 is YFSETQ. The CDR3 region is CASSLGQRQGANTGELFF. For the CDR3, the DNA is TGCGCCAGCAGCTTGGGGCAAAGACAGGGAGCGAACACCGGGGAGCTGTTTTTT.

This clonotype was recorded many times. This chain uses TRBV12-3 or TRBV12-4 with TRBJ2-5; D is unresolved. V was clipped by 6 bases and J by 1 base, with 9 bases between them. The length of the CDR3 is 13 residues. CDR3 residues: CASSLSTQETQYF. The CDR3 DNA sequence: TGTGCCAGCAGCTTGTCGACCCAAGAGACCCAGTACTTC.

This chain links TRBV20-1 with TRBJ2-7, with 11 bases identical to TRBD2. Germline values: CDR1 DFQATT, CDR2 SNEGSKA (reference sequence). Trimming cost V 0 bases and J 2 bases; bases outside gene matches: 9. There are 17 residues in the CDR3. CDR3 sequence (DNA): TGCAGTGCTAGAGATCTGGCTAGCGGGGGGAGTACCTACGAGCAGTACTTC. It codes for CSARDLASGGSTYEQYF.

The chain couples TRBV20-1 to TRBJ1-5, with 11 bases identical to TRBD1. Germline CDR1 reads DFQATT; CDR2 reads SNEGSKA (reference sequence). Losses at the gene ends were 5 bases for V and 6 bases for J; bases not matched to a gene: 12. The CDR3 has 16 amino acids. The CDR3 loop is CSAGRTGGGIGQPQHF. DNA for the CDR3: TGCAGTGCTGGACGGACAGGGGGCGGGATCGGTCAGCCCCAGCATTTT.

This clonotype was observed a few times. The rearrangement uses TRBV29-1 and TRBJ2-4; TRBD2 matches at 8 bases. V lost 7 bases to trimming and J lost 7 bases; unmatched junction nucleotides: 9. Germline V CDR1 and CDR2: SQVTM, ANQGSEA. The CDR3 has 13 residues. The CDR3 reads CSAGGGPGNIQYF. CDR3 sequence (DNA): TGCAGCGCCGGGGGGGGGCCCGGTAACATTCAGTACTTC.

This clonotype came up a few times. The rearrangement links TRBV5-1 to TRBJ2-7; 9 nucleotides align to TRBD1. The V gene end was trimmed by 4 bases and the J gene end by 2 bases; junction bases not matched to a gene: 7. This CDR3 comprises 15 residues. Germline V gives CDR1 SGHRS, CDR2 YFSETQ. CDR3 protein: CASSGGTGRTYEQYF. The DNA of the CDR3 is TGCGCCAGCAGCGGAGGGACAGGGAGGACCTACGAGCAGTACTTC.

A few counts support this clonotype. The chain joins TRBV7-9 to TRBJ2-1, with a possible D match to TRBD1 (6 bases). V was trimmed by 2 bases and J by 8 bases, leaving 16 bases between them. The CDR3 is 15 amino acids. Looked up from germline, CDR1 is SEHNR and CDR2 is FQNEAQ (reference sequence). Here the CDR3 DNA reads TGTGCCAGCAGCTTAAAAAAAGACAGGACGTATGAGCAGTTCTTC. It specifies CASSLKKDRTYEQFF.

CDR3 region: CASSHQRDGFEAFF. The CDR3 DNA follows: TGCGCCAGCAGCCATCAAAGGGACGGATTTGAAGCTTTCTTT. The chain uses TRBV5-1 and TRBJ1-1; D is possibly TRBD1 (5 bases). The CDR3 extends over 14 amino acids. The V and J ends lost 4 bases and 7 bases respectively, with 17 bases between them. Germline CDR1 reads SGHRS; CDR2 reads YFSETQ.

At least ten counts were recorded for this clonotype. The rearrangement joins TRBV29-1 to TRBJ2-2, with D maybe TRBD2 (5 bases). Germline V gene lookup returns CDR1 SQVTM and CDR2 ANQGSEA. This CDR3 comprises 14 residues. The V end was cut by 3 bases, the J end by 3 bases, with 11 bases between. In DNA form, the CDR3 reads TGCAGCGTTGAGGTTGGAGGATACACCGGGGAGCTGTTTTTT. This encodes CSVEVGGYTGELFF.

This clonotype was seen many times. The chain couples TRBV12-3 or TRBV12-4 to TRBJ2-3; TRBD1 agrees at 9 bases. The CDR3 length is 16 residues. V trimming: 6 bases; J trimming: 0 bases; junction bases outside the gene matches: 7. The CDR3 is CASSLQGALSTDTQYF. In DNA form, the CDR3 reads TGTGCCAGCAGCCTACAGGGGGCGCTGAGCACAGATACGCAGTATTTT.

This clonotype turned up a few times. The chain carries TRBV11-2 and TRBJ2-5; 8 nucleotides align to TRBD2. The CDR3 contains 16 residues. Germline V gene data show CDR1 as SGHAT and CDR2 as FQNNGV. With 2 bases clipped from V and 5 bases from J, the junction kept 10 bases outside the gene matches. CDR3 residues: CASSLSQRELGETQYF. The CDR3 DNA sequence: TGTGCCAGCAGCTTATCCCAGCGGGAGCTGGGGGAGACCCAGTACTTC.

This clonotype turned up a few times. This chain uses TRBV27 with TRBJ1-6; the D gene is possibly TRBD1 (5 bases). V gave up 4 bases and J gave up 2 bases, with 15 bases separating them. The CDR3 has 17 amino acids. Germline values: CDR1 MNHEY, CDR2 SMNVEV (reference sequence). This CDR3 is CASSYAGSGAYNSPLHF. For the CDR3, the DNA is TGTGCCAGCAGTTACGCAGGGTCAGGAGCCTATAATTCACCCCTCCACTTT.

V and J are TRBV18 and TRBJ2-5, with D perhaps matching TRBD2 (5 bases). V was clipped by 0 bases and J by 5 bases, with 16 bases between them. CDR1 and CDR2 (germline): KGHSH, LQKENI. The CDR3 has 16 residues. The CDR3 nucleotides read TGTGCCAGCTCACCACCACTTCGGACTTTGCTGGAGACCCAGTACTTC. Residues: CASSPPLRTLLETQYF.